Shown below are 2 T cell receptor beta chains from a single sample sequenced in a study of T cell responses to AZD1222 COVID-19 vaccine. The protocol was immunoSEQ multiplex PCR, while the TCRdb copy is restricted to in-frame clones and leaves out a portion. The repertoire holds about 97,000 clones, with about 89% as singletons. This specimen consisted of peripheral blood, obtained on day 0 of AZD1222 vaccination. The receptors derive from an adult in good health.

The V gene is TRBV2, the J gene TRBJ1-6; the D is unclear. The germline CDR1 and CDR2 sequences are SNHLY and FYNNEI. The CDR3 spans 14 residues. The ends were cut back, 5 bases at V and 8 bases at J, with 13 bases in the middle. In nucleotides, the CDR3 is TGTGCCAGCAGTCTGGCCGCACGGGATTCACCCCTCCACTTT. This translates into CASSLAARDSPLHF.

This clone was recorded once. The chain combines TRBV25-1 with TRBJ1-4, with 9 bases fitting TRBD1. The trim removed 5 bases at V and 2 bases at J, leaving 3 bases unmatched. This CDR3 region has 15 residues. Germline V gene lookup returns CDR1 MGHDK and CDR2 SYGVNS. The CDR3 coding sequence is TGTGCCAGCAGTAGGACAGGGGCGACTAATGAAAAACTGTTTTTT. Translated, it gives CASSRTGATNEKLFF.